This T cell receptor (beta chain) emerged from a study of shared clonotypes between healthy human individuals. Whole-study results and caveats: A small donor pool kept down the genetic and exposure-history diversity that was represented.

The CDR3 covers 16 residues. CDR1 and CDR2 from the germline V gene are MNHEY and SVGAGI. J lost 6 bases, V lost 2 bases, and 13 bases had no gene match. In the original processing: ImmunoSEQ output held junction-only sequences without quality scores, so filtering differed. TCRdb's table, derived via immunoSEQ multiplex PCR, lists solely in-frame clones and lacks some. V and J calls and clone size are those listed in that table; D and trimming were worked out from the DNA. The table includes roughly 2 million clones, almost 96% detected once. Of note for this clone: As yet, its antigen is unknown.

The sequence was collected from a man between 18 and 35 years old in good health. The specimen sequenced was naive CD4+ T cells sorted from blood. Sample subset: CD45RA+ positively selected. The chain joins TRBV6-5 to TRBJ2-7, with 7 bases that match TRBD2. For the CDR3, the DNA is TGTGCCAGCAGTTACCCGCTAGGCAGCGGGAATGTCGAGCAGTACTTC. Translating gives CASSYPLGSGNVEQYF.